A selection of T cell receptor beta chains follows, all from one sample in a study of T cells in localized non-small cell lung cancer. The table came from immunoSEQ multiplex PCR; TCRdb's copy has only in-frame clones and leaves some out. The data contain about 31,000 clones, 88% of them singletons. The sequencing used peripheral blood mononuclear cells, collected before any cancer treatment. These receptors were obtained from a woman aged 40-69 years with stage III lung adenocarcinoma. CDR3s include the opening cysteine and the closing phenylalanine or tryptophan. The D gene is left open where the match is weak. Size values are once, few and many counts, or a class for expanded clones, and some rows have none.

TGTGCCATCAGTGAGAGGGGTCCCGGGGAGCTGTTTTTT	CAISERGPGELFF	NA	TRBV10-3	TRBJ2-2	NA
TGTGCCAGCAGCGGAAGGACATCAGAGGATGGCTACACCTTC	CASSGRTSEDGYTF	NA	TRBV9	TRBJ1-2	NA
TGTGCCAGCAGTTCGGGACATCTGGGCGCTGAAGCTTTCTTT	CASSSGHLGAEAFF	NA	TRBV6-5	TRBJ1-1	NA
TGTGCCAGTACCCGGGGACTAGCGGCAAACAATGAGCAGTTCTTC	CASTRGLAANNEQFF	NA	TRBV19	TRBJ2-1	TRBD2
TGTGCCAGCAGCTCTGAGGGACTTCCGAACACTGAAGCTTTCTTT	CASSSEGLPNTEAFF	NA	TRBV7-2	TRBJ1-1	NA
TGCGCCAGCAGCCAAGTTCCCCCGGGCGGGGAGCTGTTTTTT	CASSQVPPGGELFF	NA	TRBV4-3	TRBJ2-2	NA
TGTGCCAGCAGCTTGTTCAGCGGGAGGGCCAATGAGCAGTTCTTC	CASSLFSGRANEQFF	medium-sized	TRBV5-5	TRBJ2-1	TRBD2
TGTGCCAGCAGGGTATTTAGCGGGAGGATGTACGAGCAGTACTTC	CASRVFSGRMYEQYF	NA	TRBV27	TRBJ2-7	TRBD2
TGTGCCATCAGTGAGAGGGCAGGGGTGCAGGTAAATACGCAGTATTTT	CAISERAGVQVNTQYF	NA	TRBV10-3	TRBJ2-3	NA
TGTGCCAGCAGTGTCCAGGACTACGAGCAGTACTTC	CASSVQDYEQYF	NA	TRBV2	TRBJ2-7	NA
TGTGCCATCAAGATGGGACTAGCGGCCAACACAGATACGCAGTATTTT	CAIKMGLAANTDTQYF	NA	TRBV10-3	TRBJ2-3	TRBD2
TGTGCCAGTAGTATACCCTTCAGGACAGGGGTAGGCTACACCTTC	CASSIPFRTGVGYTF	NA	TRBV19	TRBJ1-2	TRBD1
TGTGCCTGCGGTCTGGCGGGGGGGATGGCGGGCACAGATACGCAGTATTTT	CACGLAGGMAGTDTQYF	NA	TRBV28	TRBJ2-3	TRBD2
TGTGCCTGGAGTAGGGCTAGTCGTATCAATGAGCAGTTCTTC	CAWSRASRINEQFF	NA	TRBV30	TRBJ2-1	NA
TGTGCCAGCAGTTACTCGGCAGGGGTCGGCTACGAGCAGTACTTC	CASSYSAGVGYEQYF	NA	TRBV6-6	TRBJ2-7	NA
TGCGCCAGCACCGGGACAGCGAACACCGGGGAGCTGTTTTTT	CASTGTANTGELFF	NA	TRBV5-1	TRBJ2-2	TRBD1
TGTGCCAGCAGTGGGACAGGGGCCTATGGCTACACCTTC	CASSGTGAYGYTF	NA	TRBV6-1	TRBJ1-2	TRBD1
TGTGCCAGCAGCCAGGTTTCGTACGAGCAGTACTTC	CASSQVSYEQYF	NA	TRBV14	TRBJ2-7	NA
TGTGCCAGCAGCTTGGACGGAACTAACTATGGCTACACCTTC	CASSLDGTNYGYTF	NA	TRBV5-5	TRBJ1-2	NA
TGTGCCAGCAGCCGGGACTCTCGGGATGAGCAGTTCTTC	CASSRDSRDEQFF	NA	TRBV11-3	TRBJ2-1	NA
TGCGCCAGCAGCCAAGCCGGGACTAGCGACGGCTACGAGCAGTACTTC	CASSQAGTSDGYEQYF	NA	TRBV4-1	TRBJ2-7	TRBD2
TGTGCCAGCAGCTTAGTCGGCCTTAGACCCCAAGAGACCCAGTACTTC	CASSLVGLRPQETQYF	NA	TRBV7-6	TRBJ2-5	NA
TGTGCCAGCAGTTGGGGCCTCGCGGGAAACACCATATATTTT	CASSWGLAGNTIYF	NA	TRBV28	TRBJ1-3	NA
TGCGCCAGCAGCTTGATTCCAGGCCTGAACACTGAAGCTTTCTTT	CASSLIPGLNTEAFF	NA	TRBV5-1	TRBJ1-1	NA
TGTGCCAGCAGGGGGAGGGACGGTGCCTACGAGCAGTACTTC	CASRGRDGAYEQYF	NA	TRBV28	TRBJ2-7	TRBD2
TGCGCCAGCAGCCCTATTACCGGGACAGAGAACACTGAAGCTTTCTTT	CASSPITGTENTEAFF	NA	TRBV5-1	TRBJ1-1	TRBD1
TGTGCCAGTAGCTCCCAAGGGCTGATTAATGAAAAACTGTTTTTT	CASSSQGLINEKLFF	NA	TRBV19	TRBJ1-4	NA
TGTGCCAGCAGCTTAACGGGAGACAGGGGGAACAAGTGGGTGAACACTGAAGCTTTCTTT	CASSLTGDRGNKWVNTEAFF	NA	TRBV7-3	TRBJ1-1	TRBD1
TGTGCCTGGACCACCCCAGGCGCGGGAGGGCCGGCGGGGGCCCAGTACTTC	CAWTTPGAGGPAGAQYF	NA	TRBV30	TRBJ2-5	TRBD2
TGTGCCAGCAGACCGGCTAGCTCCTACAATGAGCAGTTCTTC	CASRPASSYNEQFF	NA	TRBV7-8	TRBJ2-1	NA
TGTGCCAGCAGCTTACAGGGGAGAGGGTCTGGAAACACCATATATTTT	CASSLQGRGSGNTIYF	NA	TRBV7-2	TRBJ1-3	NA
TGTGCCACCCGACCTCGGGGGGACACTGAAGCTTTCTTT	CATRPRGDTEAFF	NA	TRBV5-8	TRBJ1-1	NA
TGTGCAAGTCGCTTAGGGGGGGAGACTAGCGGTCTCTACGAGCAGTACTTC	CASRLGGETSGLYEQYF	NA	TRBV12-2	TRBJ2-7	NA
TGTGCCAGCAGCTTGGAGAGGGTAGGAGCCAAAAACATTCAGTACTTC	CASSLERVGAKNIQYF	NA	TRBV5-4	TRBJ2-4	NA
TGTGCCAGTACCCCAAATCGACAGCGTGGAAACACCATATATTTT	CASTPNRQRGNTIYF	NA	TRBV19	TRBJ1-3	NA
TGTGCCAGCAGCTTGGCGGTAGGTGAGCAGTTCTTC	CASSLAVGEQFF	NA	TRBV5-6	TRBJ2-1	NA
TGCGCCAGCAGCCCCCTGACAGGGGTGAACACTGAAGCTTTCTTT	CASSPLTGVNTEAFF	NA	TRBV5-1	TRBJ1-1	TRBD1
TGTGCCAGCAGTTCACTGGACAGGCTGTTTAGTGCTGAAGCTTTCTTT	CASSSLDRLFSAEAFF	few	TRBV27	TRBJ1-1	TRBD1
TGTGCCATCAGTGAGTCGAGTTCCCCAGGTGAGCAGTACTTC	CAISESSSPGEQYF	NA	TRBV10-3	TRBJ2-7	NA
TGCGCCAGCAGCCAGGGCCTAGCACCCACCGAGCAGTACTTC	CASSQGLAPTEQYF	NA	TRBV4-1	TRBJ2-7	NA
TGCGCCAGCAGCCCCGGGTCGCCTAACGTCCTGACTTTC	CASSPGSPNVLTF	NA	TRBV5-1	TRBJ2-6	NA
TGTGCCAGCACCTTCGGGGCCTCGAACACCGGGGAGCTGTTTTTT	CASTFGASNTGELFF	NA	TRBV27	TRBJ2-2	NA
TGTGCCAGCAGCTTAGAGGCAGGGGTGGGTCAGCCCCAGCATTTT	CASSLEAGVGQPQHF	NA	TRBV7-2	TRBJ1-5	NA
TGTGCCAGCTCACCAGAGGGCGGGGAGCTGTTTTTT	CASSPEGGELFF	once	TRBV18	TRBJ2-2	NA
TGTGCCAGCAGCCTTCGGGGGAAGGACAATTCACCCCTCCACTTT	CASSLRGKDNSPLHF	NA	TRBV11-3	TRBJ1-6	NA
TGTGCCAGCAGCGCGTACAGGGATGACAATCAGCCCCAGCATTTT	CASSAYRDDNQPQHF	NA	TRBV5-6	TRBJ1-5	NA
TGTGCCAGCAGTTCGGGCACAGATACGCAGTATTTT	CASSSGTDTQYF	NA	TRBV6-6	TRBJ2-3	NA
TGTGCCAGCAGCTTCAGACAGGACCAAGAGACCCAGTACTTC	CASSFRQDQETQYF	NA	TRBV5-4	TRBJ2-5	NA
TGTGCCAGCAGCGTGGGACAAAGATACGAGCAGTACTTC	CASSVGQRYEQYF	NA	TRBV27	TRBJ2-7	NA
TGTGCCAGCAGCCGCTCGGCCCGGCAGGCTGAAGCTTTCTTT	CASSRSARQAEAFF	NA	TRBV6-5	TRBJ1-1	NA
TGTGCCACTTACCCTCGGACAGGAGACTCTGGAAACACCATATATTTT	CATYPRTGDSGNTIYF	NA	TRBV10-3	TRBJ1-3	TRBD1
TGTGCCACCAGCAAAGGATTCTCTGGAAACACCATATATTTT	CATSKGFSGNTIYF	NA	TRBV15	TRBJ1-3	NA
TGTGCCAGCAGTCGGGACCTAACTCAGCCCCAGCATTTT	CASSRDLTQPQHF	NA	TRBV6-5	TRBJ1-5	NA
TGTGCCAGCAGTTCCACTACTAGCCCGGGTTACAATGAGCAGTTCTTC	CASSSTTSPGYNEQFF	NA	TRBV27	TRBJ2-1	NA
TGTGCCAGCAGCTTACAGGGGAACACCGGGGAGCTGTTTTTT	CASSLQGNTGELFF	once	TRBV5-4	TRBJ2-2	NA
TGTGCCAGCAGCGTAGGGACAGGGGGTACCGGGGAGCTGTTTTTT	CASSVGTGGTGELFF	NA	TRBV9	TRBJ2-2	TRBD1
TGTGCCATCAGTCGGGACAGGGAGAACACTGAAGCTTTCTTT	CAISRDRENTEAFF	NA	TRBV10-3	TRBJ1-1	TRBD1
TGTGCCAGCAGTTACGCGACAGATCTGAATGCTTTCTTT	CASSYATDLNAFF	few	TRBV6-6	TRBJ1-1	NA
TGTGCCAGCAGGCTCGGACAGGCCTCGGGCTACACCTTC	CASRLGQASGYTF	few	TRBV2	TRBJ1-2	TRBD1